This record looks at one TCR beta chain sequence and its context. What it binds is not known. This sample is part of a study of CD4 T cells in relation to SARS-CoV-2 and coronaviruses. Some clones are missing from TCRdb's copy, which holds only in-frame ones; the method was immunoSEQ multiplex PCR. The sample lists 20,000 to 25,000 clones, about 80% occurring once. The CDR3 totals 15 residues. Germline V gene lookup returns CDR1 MGHRA and CDR2 YSYEKL. V was clipped by 4 bases and J by 7 bases, with 17 bases between them. Unexposed donor CD4+ T cells date from about 2010-2018, before the COVID-19 pandemic. After about ten days of culture, CD4+ T cells were isolated.

This chain joins TRBV4-1 and TRBJ1-5; D may be TRBD1 (5 bases). The receptor comes from a human donor in good health. The sequenced sample consisted of CD4+ T cells from PBMCs, cultured in vitro. DNA for the CDR3: TGCGCCAGCAGCCCCCGGACACTGGGGGAGCAGCCCCAGCATTTT. It codes for CASSPRTLGEQPQHF.